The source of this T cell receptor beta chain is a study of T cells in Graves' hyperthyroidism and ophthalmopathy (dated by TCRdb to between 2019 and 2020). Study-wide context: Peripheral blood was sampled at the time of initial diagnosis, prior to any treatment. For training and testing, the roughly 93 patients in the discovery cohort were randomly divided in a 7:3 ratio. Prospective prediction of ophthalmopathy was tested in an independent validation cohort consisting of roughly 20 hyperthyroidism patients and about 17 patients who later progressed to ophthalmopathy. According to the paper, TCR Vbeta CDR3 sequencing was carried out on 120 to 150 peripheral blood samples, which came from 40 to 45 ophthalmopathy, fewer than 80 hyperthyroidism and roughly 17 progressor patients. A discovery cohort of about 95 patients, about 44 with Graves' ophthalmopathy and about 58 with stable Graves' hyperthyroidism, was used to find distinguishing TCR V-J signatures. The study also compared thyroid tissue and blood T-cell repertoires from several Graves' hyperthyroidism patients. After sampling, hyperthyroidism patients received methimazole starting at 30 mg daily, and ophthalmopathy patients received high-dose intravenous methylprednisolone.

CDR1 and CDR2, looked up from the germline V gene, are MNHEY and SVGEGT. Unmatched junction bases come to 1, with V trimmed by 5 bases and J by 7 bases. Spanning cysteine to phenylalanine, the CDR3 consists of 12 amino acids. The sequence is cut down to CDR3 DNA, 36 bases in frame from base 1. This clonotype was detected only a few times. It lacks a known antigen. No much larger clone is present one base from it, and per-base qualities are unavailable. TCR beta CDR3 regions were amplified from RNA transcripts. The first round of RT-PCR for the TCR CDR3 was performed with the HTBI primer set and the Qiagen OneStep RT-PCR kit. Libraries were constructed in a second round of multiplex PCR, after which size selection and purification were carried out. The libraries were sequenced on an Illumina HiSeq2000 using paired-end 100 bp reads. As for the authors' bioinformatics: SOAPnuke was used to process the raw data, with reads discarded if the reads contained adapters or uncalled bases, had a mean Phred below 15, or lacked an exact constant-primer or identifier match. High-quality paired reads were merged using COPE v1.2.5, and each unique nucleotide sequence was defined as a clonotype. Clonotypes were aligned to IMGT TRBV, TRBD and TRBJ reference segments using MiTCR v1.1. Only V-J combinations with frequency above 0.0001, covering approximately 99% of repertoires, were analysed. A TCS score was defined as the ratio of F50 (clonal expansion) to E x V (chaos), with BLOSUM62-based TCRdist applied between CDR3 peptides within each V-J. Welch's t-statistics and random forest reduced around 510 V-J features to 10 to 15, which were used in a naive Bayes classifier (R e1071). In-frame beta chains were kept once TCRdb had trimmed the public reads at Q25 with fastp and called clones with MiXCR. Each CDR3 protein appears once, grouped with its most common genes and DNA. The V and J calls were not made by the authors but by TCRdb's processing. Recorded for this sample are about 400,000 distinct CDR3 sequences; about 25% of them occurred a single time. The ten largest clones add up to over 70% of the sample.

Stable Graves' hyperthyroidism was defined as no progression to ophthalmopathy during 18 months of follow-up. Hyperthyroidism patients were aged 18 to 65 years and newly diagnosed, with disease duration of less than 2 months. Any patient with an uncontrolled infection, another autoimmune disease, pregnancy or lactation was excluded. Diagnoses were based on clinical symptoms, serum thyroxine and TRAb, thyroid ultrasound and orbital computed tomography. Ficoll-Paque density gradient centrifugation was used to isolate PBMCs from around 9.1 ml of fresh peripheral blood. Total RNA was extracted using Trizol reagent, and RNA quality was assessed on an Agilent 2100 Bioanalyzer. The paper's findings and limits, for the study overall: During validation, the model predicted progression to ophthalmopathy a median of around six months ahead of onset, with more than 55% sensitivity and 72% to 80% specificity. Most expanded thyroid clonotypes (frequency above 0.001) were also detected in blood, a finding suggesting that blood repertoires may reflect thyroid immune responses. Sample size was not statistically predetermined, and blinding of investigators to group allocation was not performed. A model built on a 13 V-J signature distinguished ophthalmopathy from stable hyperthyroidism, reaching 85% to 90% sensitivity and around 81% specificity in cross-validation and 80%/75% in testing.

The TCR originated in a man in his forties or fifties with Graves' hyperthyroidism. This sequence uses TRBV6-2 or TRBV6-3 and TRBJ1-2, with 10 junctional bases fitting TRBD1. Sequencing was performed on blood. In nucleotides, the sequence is TGTGCCAGCAGTCGACAGGGGGCTGGCTACACCTTC. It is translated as CASSRQGAGYTF.